A selection of T cell receptor beta chains follows, all from one sample in a study of cytomegalovirus exposure and HLA in healthy donors. Clones were read by immunoSEQ multiplex PCR, and TCRdb kept only the in-frame ones, dropping some. The sample has 100,000 to 150,000 clones, roughly 70% seen once. The specimen sequenced was PBMCs. Every receptor here comes from a man in his forties or fifties in good health and CMV-seropositive. CDR3s include the opening cysteine and the closing phenylalanine or tryptophan. The order of the fields is J gene, V gene, clone size, D gene, CDR3 protein, CDR3 DNA. A D gene is named only where the DNA matches it firmly. Size values are once, few and many counts, or a class for expanded clones, and some rows have none.

J gene: TRBJ2-1
V gene: TRBV28
clone size: -
D gene: -
CDR3 protein: CASSQAGYNEQFF
CDR3 DNA: TGTGCCAGCAGTCAAGCAGGGTACAATGAGCAGTTCTTC

J gene: TRBJ2-7
V gene: TRBV7-9
clone size: -
D gene: -
CDR3 protein: CASSFRGAIYEQYF
CDR3 DNA: TGTGCCAGCAGCTTCAGGGGGGCGATCTACGAGCAGTACTTC

J gene: TRBJ2-7
V gene: TRBV7-9
clone size: -
D gene: TRBD2
CDR3 protein: CASSPPSGSVGEQYF
CDR3 DNA: TGTGCCAGCAGCCCTCCGAGCGGGAGCGTGGGGGAGCAGTACTTC

J gene: TRBJ2-7
V gene: TRBV5-1
clone size: -
D gene: TRBD1
CDR3 protein: CASSLEPGQGISSYEQYF
CDR3 DNA: TGCGCCAGCAGCTTGGAGCCGGGACAGGGGATTAGCTCCTACGAGCAGTACTTC

J gene: TRBJ2-3
V gene: TRBV4-1
clone size: -
D gene: TRBD1
CDR3 protein: CASSQAAGTGGDTQYF
CDR3 DNA: TGCGCCAGCAGCCAGGCCGCCGGGACAGGGGGAGATACGCAGTATTTT

J gene: TRBJ1-1
V gene: TRBV7-9
clone size: -
D gene: -
CDR3 protein: CASSLVSVNTEAFF
CDR3 DNA: TGTGCCAGCAGCTTAGTGTCGGTAAACACTGAAGCTTTCTTT

J gene: TRBJ1-1
V gene: TRBV7-9
clone size: -
D gene: TRBD1
CDR3 protein: CASSLGGQWTDHAFF
CDR3 DNA: TGTGCCAGCAGCTTGGGGGGACAGTGGACCGACCACGCTTTCTTT

J gene: TRBJ2-7
V gene: TRBV7-9
clone size: once
D gene: TRBD1
CDR3 protein: CASSGQGKDYEQYF
CDR3 DNA: TGTGCCAGCAGCGGACAGGGGAAGGACTACGAGCAGTACTTC

J gene: TRBJ1-5
V gene: TRBV27
clone size: -
D gene: -
CDR3 protein: CASSPKQGGNQPQHF
CDR3 DNA: TGTGCCAGCAGTCCCAAACAGGGAGGCAATCAGCCCCAGCATTTT

J gene: TRBJ1-1
V gene: TRBV28
clone size: -
D gene: TRBD1
CDR3 protein: CASSLQQGGLMGTEAFF
CDR3 DNA: TGTGCCAGCAGTTTGCAACAGGGGGGATTGATGGGCACTGAAGCTTTCTTT

J gene: TRBJ2-7
V gene: TRBV2
clone size: -
D gene: -
CDR3 protein: CASLPQGPSYEQYF
CDR3 DNA: TGTGCCAGCTTACCTCAGGGGCCCTCCTACGAGCAGTACTTC